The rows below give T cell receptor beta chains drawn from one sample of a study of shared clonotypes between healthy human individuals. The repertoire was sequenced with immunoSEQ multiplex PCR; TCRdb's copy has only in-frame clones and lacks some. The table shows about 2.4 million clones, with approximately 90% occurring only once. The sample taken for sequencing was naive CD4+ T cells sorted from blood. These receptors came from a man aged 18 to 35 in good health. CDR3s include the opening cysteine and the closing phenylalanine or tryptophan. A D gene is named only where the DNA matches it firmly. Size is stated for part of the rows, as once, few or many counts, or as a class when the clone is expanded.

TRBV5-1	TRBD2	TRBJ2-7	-	CASTNSGTLAGGQQYF	TGCGCCAGCACCAACTCCGGGACCCTAGCGGGGGGGCAGCAGTACTTC
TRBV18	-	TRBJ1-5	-	CASSPDGGNQPQHF	TGTGCCAGCTCTCCCGACGGGGGCAATCAGCCCCAGCATTTT
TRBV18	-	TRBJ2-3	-	CASSPRGADTQYF	TGTGCCAGCTCACCAAGGGGGGCAGATACGCAGTATTTT
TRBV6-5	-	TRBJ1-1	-	CASENRLNTEAFF	TGTGCCAGCGAAAACAGACTGAACACTGAAGCTTTCTTT
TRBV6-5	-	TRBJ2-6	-	CASSYQGGPGANVLTF	TGTGCCAGCAGTTACCAAGGGGGGCCCGGGGCCAACGTCCTGACTTTC
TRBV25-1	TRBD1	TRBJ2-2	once	CASSSVQGTGSTGELFF	TGTGCCAGCAGTTCCGTTCAAGGGACAGGTTCTACCGGGGAGCTGTTTTTT
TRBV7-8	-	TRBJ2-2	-	CASSPLEGANTGELFF	TGTGCCAGCAGCCCCTTAGAGGGCGCGAACACCGGGGAGCTGTTTTTT
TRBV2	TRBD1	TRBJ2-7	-	CASTGTGGAKQYF	TGTGCCAGTACCGGGACAGGGGGCGCCAAGCAGTACTTC
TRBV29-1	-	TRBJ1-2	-	CSVEAPNTYTF	TGCAGCGTTGAAGCCCCTAATACCTACACCTTC
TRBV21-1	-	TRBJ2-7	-	CASSPRTPQGASYEQYF	TGTGCCAGCAGCCCTCGTACTCCACAGGGGGCCTCCTACGAGCAGTACTTC
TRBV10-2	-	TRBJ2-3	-	CASSEIGDTRRGTQYF	TGCGCCAGCAGTGAGATAGGGGATACGCGACGAGGCACGCAGTATTTT
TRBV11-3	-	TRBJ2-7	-	CASSSGSYEQYF	TGTGCCAGCAGTTCCGGGAGTTACGAGCAGTACTTC
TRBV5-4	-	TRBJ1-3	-	CASSPTGLGNTIYF	TGTGCCAGCAGCCCAACAGGGCTTGGAAACACCATATATTTT
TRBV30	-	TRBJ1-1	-	CAWSGQMGTEAFF	TGTGCCTGGAGTGGACAAATGGGGACTGAAGCTTTCTTT
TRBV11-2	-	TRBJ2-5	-	CASRTIRTASWGETQYF	TGTGCCAGCAGGACAATCCGGACAGCAAGCTGGGGAGAGACCCAGTACTTC
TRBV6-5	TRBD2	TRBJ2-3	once	CASRPSGMADTQYF	TGTGCCAGCAGACCTAGCGGGATGGCAGATACGCAGTATTTT
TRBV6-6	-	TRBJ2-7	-	CASRRTPELYEQYF	TGTGCCAGCAGACGGACCCCCGAACTGTACGAGCAGTACTTC
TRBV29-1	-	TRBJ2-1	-	CSVDPVGEQFF	TGCAGCGTTGACCCCGTCGGGGAGCAGTTCTTC
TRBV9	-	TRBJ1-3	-	CASSASSGGGNTIYF	TGTGCCAGCAGCGCGTCCTCGGGCGGGGGAAACACCATATATTTT
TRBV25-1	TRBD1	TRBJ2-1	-	CASSVTGKYNEQFF	TGTGCCAGCAGTGTGACAGGGAAATACAATGAGCAGTTCTTC
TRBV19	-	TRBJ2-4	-	CASRGVVGSKNIQYF	TGTGCCAGTAGGGGGGTGGTTGGGTCCAAAAACATTCAGTACTTC
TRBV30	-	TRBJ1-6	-	CAWREQGSYNSPLHF	TGTGCCTGGAGAGAACAGGGCTCCTATAATTCACCCCTCCACTTT